Each of the 4 T cell receptor beta chains below was sequenced from the same sample in a study of CD8+ T cells in alopecia areata. Extracted RNA was reverse transcribed, and the resulting cDNA served as sequencing template. The data were produced by immunoSEQ multiplex PCR, yet TCRdb's version contains in-frame clones alone and is incomplete. The sample shows 150,000 or so clones, roughly 50% of them seen only once. Source material: CD4+ T cells sorted from blood. Receptors originate from a human donor with alopecia areata.

The chain employs TRBV4-1 and TRBJ1-4; D is ambiguous. Germline values: CDR1 MGHRA, CDR2 YSYEKL. The CDR3 covers 15 residues. V dropped 4 bases and J dropped 4 bases, with 13 bases sitting between them. CDR3 nucleotides: TGCGCCAGCAGCCTCAGAGCGCGGGATAATGAAAAACTGTTTTTT. This codes for CASSLRARDNEKLFF.

The chain recombines TRBV6-5 with TRBJ2-3, with TRBD2 matching 14 bases. The V gene end was trimmed by 5 bases and the J gene end by 9 bases; junction bases not matched to a gene: 7. Germline V lookup: CDR1 MNHEY, CDR2 SVGAGI. The CDR3 covers 15 residues. DNA for the CDR3: TGTGCCAGCAGTACCTTTAGACTAGCGGGAGGGACGCAGTATTTT. Its protein is CASSTFRLAGGTQYF.

The V gene is TRBV5-1, the J gene TRBJ2-7; D unclear. Between the trimmed V and J ends, which lost 0 bases and 5 bases, there was a span of 18 bases. The germline V gene has CDR1 SGHRS and CDR2 YFSETQ. The CDR3 consists of 16 residues. The CDR3 nucleotides are TGCGCCAGCAGCTTGGCCTGGGTAGATTCTGGTCACGAGCAGTACTTC. This codes for CASSLAWVDSGHEQYF.

This clone was observed a handful of times. This chain uses TRBV29-1 with TRBJ1-2; D is undetermined. Germline loops: CDR1 SQVTM, CDR2 ANQGSEA. The CDR3 is made up of 14 amino acids. Trimming shortened V by 4 bases and J by 2 bases, and 14 bases separated the two germline ends. CDR3 sequence: CSVAPSTLNYGYTF. CDR3 coding DNA: TGCAGCGTTGCCCCGTCCACTTTAAACTATGGCTACACCTTC.